One sample yielded the 20 T cell receptor beta chains listed below, sequenced in a study of T cell responses to AZD1222 COVID-19 vaccine. The method was immunoSEQ multiplex PCR; TCRdb's version includes in-frame clones alone and lacks a portion of them. The sample lists 140,000 to 150,000 clones, approximately 90% occurring once. The sequencing here drew on peripheral blood, taken on day 0 of AZD1222 vaccination. The receptors originated from an adult in good health.

V usage is TRBV19 and J usage is TRBJ1-4; D gene unclear. Germline assignment: CDR1 LNHDA and CDR2 SQIVND (reference sequence). The V and J ends lost 6 bases and 4 bases respectively, with 12 bases between them. The CDR3 extends over 14 amino acids. The CDR3 DNA reads as TGTGCCAGTAGAAGGAAACAACTTAATGAAAAACTGTTTTTT. Protein product: CASRRKQLNEKLFF.

The chain links TRBV7-3 to TRBJ1-3, with D unresolved. Germline CDR1 SGHTA, CDR2 FQGTGA. This CDR3 is built from 13 residues. V was trimmed by 5 bases and J by 0 bases, leaving 5 bases between them. CDR3 coding DNA: TGTGCCAGCAGCACGTCCTCTGGAAACACCATATATTTT. This gives the protein CASSTSSGNTIYF.

V and J are TRBV6-6 and TRBJ2-7, with D unresolved. V was trimmed by 4 bases and J by 0 bases, leaving 7 bases between them. The CDR3 is made up of 13 amino acids. Germline CDR1 is MNHNY and CDR2 is SVGAGI (reference sequence). CDR3 sequence: CASSFVSSYEQYF. Here the CDR3 DNA reads TGTGCCAGCAGTTTCGTCAGCTCCTACGAGCAGTACTTC.

The chain carries TRBV4-1 and TRBJ2-1; D is perhaps TRBD1 or TRBD2 (5 bases each). Germline-derived CDR1 and CDR2 are MGHRA and YSYEKL. This CDR3 spans 17 amino acids. The ends were cut back, 4 bases at V and 0 bases at J, with 16 bases in the middle. The DNA for the CDR3 is TGCGCCAGCAGCCCAAGACAAGGGGAGAGCTCCTACAATGAGCAGTTCTTC. Its protein is CASSPRQGESSYNEQFF.

The genes are TRBV4-2 and TRBJ2-2; TRBD2 might be the D (5 bases). The ends were cut back, 3 bases at V and 2 bases at J, with 16 bases in the middle. Germline lookup yields CDR1 LGHNA and CDR2 YNFKEQ. This CDR3 contains 17 residues. The CDR3 nucleotides read TGTGCCAGCAGCCACCCCAGGACGGACTTAAACACCGGGGAGCTGTTTTTT. It codes for CASSHPRTDLNTGELFF.

The chain combines TRBV7-2 with TRBJ2-3, with 10 bases identical to TRBD2. This CDR3 has 18 residues. CDR1 and CDR2 from the germline V gene are SGHTA and FQGNSA. V gave up 2 bases and J gave up 1 base; unmatched junction bases: 9. The CDR3 reads CASSLRPSGRVGTDTQYF. The CDR3 DNA is TGTGCCAGCAGCTTAAGGCCTAGCGGGAGAGTTGGCACAGATACGCAGTATTTT. Full variable domain (missing parts from reference TRBV7-2 and TRBJ2-3): GAGVSQSPSNKVTEKGKDVELRCDPISGHTALYWYRQSLGQGLEFLIYFQGNSAPDKSGLPSDRFSAERTGGSVSTLTIQRTQQEDSAVYLCASSLRPSGRVGTDTQYFGPGTRLTVL.

V is TRBV9 and J is TRBJ2-5; the D is unclear. CDR1 and CDR2 from the germline V gene are SGDLS and YYNGEE. Between the trimmed V and J ends, which lost 6 bases and 4 bases, there was a span of 19 bases. The CDR3 loop spans 15 amino acids. The CDR3 loop reads CASTPRLDLRETQYF. In DNA, the CDR3 is TGTGCCAGCACCCCGCGGCTAGATCTCAGAGAGACCCAGTACTTC.

The chain recombines TRBV9 with TRBJ2-3; no clear D gene. The CDR3 is made up of 13 amino acids. The germline V gene has CDR1 SGDLS and CDR2 YYNGEE. V lost 0 bases and J 6 bases, leaving 8 bases between the germline ends. The CDR3 sequence: CASSVGQLDTQYF. The CDR3 DNA reads as TGTGCCAGCAGCGTAGGACAATTGGATACGCAGTATTTT.

J is TRBJ2-7 and V is TRBV28, with 13 bases identical to TRBD2. The trim removed 3 bases at V and 3 bases at J, leaving 8 bases unmatched. The CDR3 loop spans 17 amino acids. Per germline, CDR1 MDHEN and CDR2 SYDVKM. Written as DNA, the CDR3 is TGTGCCAGCAGTTTTTTGGCCGGGACTAGCGGGAACTACGAGCAGTACTTC. Translation gives CASSFLAGTSGNYEQYF.

The chain carries TRBV19 and TRBJ1-1, with no clear D. V lost 5 bases and J lost 0, with 7 bases in between. CDR3 length: 13 residues. CDR1 and CDR2 from the germline V gene are LNHDA and SQIVND (reference sequence). The CDR3 region has the DNA TGTGCCAGTAGTCACCGAATGAACACTGAAGCTTTCTTT. It encodes CASSHRMNTEAFF.

This sequence joins TRBV3-1 (or the pseudogene TRBV3-2) and TRBJ2-5; no clear D gene. Germline loops: CDR1 LGHDT, CDR2 YNNKEL (reference sequence). Trimming took off 5 bases at V and 3 bases at J, with 7 bases between the two ends. The CDR3 runs 12 residues. Written as DNA, the CDR3 is TGTGCCAGCAGCTGGGCCGAAGAGACCCAGTACTTC. Residues: CASSWAEETQYF.

The chain is built from TRBV5-4 and TRBJ2-1; 10 nucleotides line up with TRBD2. The CDR3 has 13 residues. V gave up 0 bases and J gave up 15 bases; unmatched junction bases: 6. Germline V gene sequence: CDR1 SGHNT, CDR2 YYREEE (reference sequence). The CDR3 protein is CASSLAEREGPFF. CDR3 in DNA: TGTGCCAGCAGCTTGGCCGAGCGGGAGGGTCCGTTCTTC.

This chain connects TRBV6-5 to TRBJ1-4, with D uncertain. Trimming took off 8 bases at V and 0 bases at J, with 13 bases between the two ends. This CDR3 comprises 15 residues. Germline loops: CDR1 MNHEY, CDR2 SVGAGI. CDR3 sequence reads: CASSYKRATNEKLFF. CDR3 coding DNA: TGTGCCAGCTCGTACAAGCGTGCAACTAATGAAAAACTGTTTTTT.

The rearrangement links TRBV5-6 to TRBJ2-3; TRBD2 agrees at 12 bases. The CDR3 is 16 residues long. Germline assignment: CDR1 SGHDT and CDR2 YYEEEE. V trimming: 4 bases; J trimming: 5 bases; junction bases outside the gene matches: 8. The CDR3 protein is CASSTLSSGRVDTQYF. The CDR3 region has the DNA TGTGCCAGCAGCACCCTCTCTAGCGGGAGGGTAGATACGCAGTATTTT. The full variable domain, in which reference TRBV5-6 and TRBJ2-3 provide the parts outside the CDR3, is DAGVTQSPTHLIKTRGQQVTLRCSPKSGHDTVSWYQQALGQGPQFIFQYYEEEERQRGNFPDRFSGHQFPNYSSELNVNALLLGDSALYLCASSTLSSGRVDTQYFGPGTRLTVL.

The chain joins TRBV14 to TRBJ2-5; 8 nucleotides match TRBD1. The CDR3 consists of 11 residues. V gave up 11 bases and J gave up 4 bases; unmatched junction bases: 3. From germline, CDR1 is SGHDN and CDR2 FVKESK. CDR3 sequence reads: CASTGGETQYF. The CDR3 coding sequence is TGTGCCTCCACAGGGGGAGAGACCCAGTACTTC.

The gene calls are TRBV7-2 and TRBJ1-3; 7 nucleotides match TRBD1. Trimming removed 6 bases from V and 4 bases from J; junction bases left unmatched: 3. This CDR3 comprises 13 residues. Germline CDR1 and CDR2: SGHTA and FQGNSA. The CDR3 here is CASSTQGGNTIYF. The DNA of the CDR3 is TGTGCCAGCAGTACACAGGGGGGAAACACCATATATTTT.

The chain is built from TRBV30 and TRBJ1-1; a possible D gene is TRBD1 (5 bases). The germline gives CDR1 GTSNPN, CDR2 SVGIG (reference sequence). The V end was cut by 0 bases, the J end by 5 bases, with 10 bases between. The CDR3 loop spans 13 amino acids. The CDR3 region has the DNA TGTGCCTGGAGTGTCGCAGGGAAGACTGAAGCTTTCTTT. The encoded protein is CAWSVAGKTEAFF.

The V and J genes are TRBV27 and TRBJ2-7, with D hard to call. Trimming took off 5 bases at V and 2 bases at J, with 10 bases between the two ends. The CDR3 consists of 13 residues. CDR1 and CDR2 from the germline V gene are MNHEY and SMNVEV (reference sequence). The CDR3 loop reads CASSLDGAYEQYF. As DNA, the CDR3 is TGTGCCAGCAGTCTGGACGGAGCCTACGAGCAGTACTTC.

This sequence joins TRBV11-2 and TRBJ1-2; no firm D call. The ends were cut back, 11 bases at V and 8 bases at J, with 18 bases in the middle. The CDR3 consists of 12 residues. Germline V gene data show CDR1 as SGHAT and CDR2 as FQNNGV. CDR3 in amino acids: CAGGRSTGGYTF. The CDR3 region has the DNA TGTGCCGGAGGACGGTCTACGGGCGGCTACACCTTC.

This chain connects TRBV18 to TRBJ1-1; weak D call: TRBD1 (6 bases). Looked up from germline, CDR1 is KGHSH and CDR2 is LQKENI. The CDR3 has 17 residues. Deletions cut 2 bases from V and 1 base from J, with 17 bases between. The CDR3 region is CASSPSKGGKGNTEAFF. CDR3 sequence (DNA): TGTGCCAGCTCACCATCTAAAGGGGGGAAGGGGAACACTGAAGCTTTCTTT.